These T cell receptor beta chains were read from a single sample in a study of spatial heterogeneity in lung cancer. TCRdb re-derived calls from the 5' RACE reads in MiXCR, one entry per CDR3 protein. Here the sample spans 25,000 or so distinct CDR3 sequences, around 4.7% being singletons. The specimen was PBMCs, collected at surgery. The receptors shown here come from a male donor with early-stage non-small cell lung cancer. Each CDR3 is given with its conserved first and last residue. The D gene is left open where the match is weak. Some rows mark clone size as missing; the rest say once, few, many or name a class of expanded clone.

D,V,size,J,DNA,CDR3
TRBD1,TRBV5-1,many,TRBJ1-4,TGCGCCAGTGGCGTTGGACAGGGTAGGATCGAAAAACTGTTTTTT,CASGVGQGRIEKLFF
-,TRBV11-2,many,TRBJ2-7,TGTGCCAGCCAAACCCAGGGAGGGGGCTACGAGCAGTACTTC,CASQTQGGGYEQYF
TRBD1,TRBV6-1,many,TRBJ2-7,TGTGCCAGCAAGGCAGCAACAGGGGGCATCGCCTACGAGCAGTACTTC,CASKAATGGIAYEQYF
-,TRBV5-1,many,TRBJ2-1,TGCGCCAGCAGCTTTGGGGCCGGGGCGACCTACAATGAGCAGTTCTTC,CASSFGAGATYNEQFF
-,TRBV18,many,TRBJ2-3,TGTGCCAGCGCTCCCGGGGCTAGCACAGATACGCAGTATTTT,CASAPGASTDTQYF
-,TRBV6-5,-,TRBJ2-1,TGTGCCAGCAGTCACTCCCCGACAGGCAGCTCCTACAATGAGCAGTTCTTC,CASSHSPTGSSYNEQFF
TRBD1,TRBV20-1,many,TRBJ2-1,TGCAGTGCTAGGCCGGGACAGACCTACAATGAGCAGTTCTTC,CSARPGQTYNEQFF
-,TRBV20-1,many,TRBJ2-3,TGCAGTGCTCCCCCTGGGGGAGCATCAGATACGCAGTATTTT,CSAPPGGASDTQYF
TRBD1,TRBV12-3/TRBV12-4,few,TRBJ1-3,TGTGCCAGCAGCAAACGGACAGGGATCACTGGAAACACCATATATTTT,CASSKRTGITGNTIYF
-,TRBV9,many,TRBJ2-1,TGTGCCAGCAGCGTAGGGGCGGGCTGGAGGGACAATGAGCAGTTCTTC,CASSVGAGWRDNEQFF
-,TRBV5-1,-,TRBJ1-5,TGCGCCAGCAGCTTTGGGCAGGCCGGGAATCAGCCCCAGCATTTT,CASSFGQAGNQPQHF
TRBD2,TRBV30,many,TRBJ2-5,TGTGCCTGGAGGGACCCCTTCGGTAGCGGGTGGACCCAGTACTTC,CAWRDPFGSGWTQYF
-,TRBV12-3/TRBV12-4,many,TRBJ1-1,TGTGCCAGCAGTTCCGACCGTGGTGAAGCTTTCTTT,CASSSDRGEAFF
-,TRBV3-1,many,TRBJ2-2,TGTGCCAGCAGTTTACACACCGGGGAGCTGTTTTTT,CASSLHTGELFF
-,TRBV3-1,many,TRBJ2-1,TGTGCCAGCAGCCAAGGGGTCGTGATGTATGAGCAGTTCTTC,CASSQGVVMYEQFF
-,TRBV20-1,-,TRBJ1-1,TGCAGTGCTAGAGGGGGGTTAGACAGGCGAGATGGCAACTCTGAAGCTTTCTTT,CSARGGLDRRDGNSEAFF
TRBD1,TRBV30,many,TRBJ1-2,TGTGCCTGGGGGGACAGGGCGAACTATGGCTACACCTTC,CAWGDRANYGYTF
-,TRBV7-3,many,TRBJ2-3,TGTGCCAGCAGCTTTGGAGATACGCAGTATTTT,CASSFGDTQYF
TRBD2,TRBV28,many,TRBJ2-3,TGTGCCAGCACGTCTAGCGGGGCGCAAGCCGCCAGAGAAGATACGCAGTATTTT,CASTSSGAQAAREDTQYF
-,TRBV6-5,-,TRBJ1-5,TGTGCCAGCAGGGGGACCGGTTATCAGCCCCAGCATTTT,CASRGTGYQPQHF
TRBD1,TRBV6-2/TRBV6-3,many,TRBJ1-5,TGTGCCAGCAGTTTGACAGGGGTTGGGGGTCAGCCCCAGCATTTT,CASSLTGVGGQPQHF
TRBD2,TRBV20-1,many,TRBJ2-7,TGCAGTGCTCCCAGAGACCGGACTAGCGGGAGTCTCGACGAGCAGTACTTC,CSAPRDRTSGSLDEQYF
-,TRBV5-1,many,TRBJ2-3,TGCGCCAGCAGCTTCAAGGGTAGCATTCCAGATACGCAGTATTTT,CASSFKGSIPDTQYF
-,TRBV6-6,many,TRBJ1-6,TGTGCCAGCAGTTACGACTCCGGGACTTCCAGCTCCTATAATTCACCCCTCCACTTT,CASSYDSGTSSSYNSPLHF
TRBD1,TRBV6-5,many,TRBJ2-2,TGTGCCAGCAGTTTCCGTCGGACAGGGGGGACCGGGGAGCTGTTTTTT,CASSFRRTGGTGELFF
TRBD1,TRBV7-8,medium-sized,TRBJ1-5,TGTGCCAGCAGCTTCCGGGACAGGGAGGATCAGCCCCAGCATTTT,CASSFRDREDQPQHF
TRBD2,TRBV6-5,-,TRBJ2-1,TGTGCCAGCAGTTACAGGGCTAGCGGGGGCTTTGAGCAGTTCTTC,CASSYRASGGFEQFF
TRBD1,TRBV6-1,many,TRBJ1-2,TGTGCCAGCGGCAAGTCTACCGGGACAGGGTCCTCCAACTATGGCTACACCTTC,CASGKSTGTGSSNYGYTF
-,TRBV30,-,TRBJ2-1,TGTGCCTGGGCTAGCGTCTCCTACAATGAGCAGTTCTTC,CAWASVSYNEQFF
-,TRBV6-2/TRBV6-3,many,TRBJ1-5,TGTGCCAGCAGTTACGGCAATCAGCCCCAGCATTTT,CASSYGNQPQHF
-,TRBV28,medium-sized,TRBJ1-6,TGTGCCAGCAGTTTGTTTACTTCACCCCTCCACTTT,CASSLFTSPLHF
-,TRBV7-3,many,TRBJ1-1,TGTGCCAGCAGCCCACTTGGGGCCATGAACACTGAAGCTTTCTTT,CASSPLGAMNTEAFF
-,TRBV9,many,TRBJ2-3,TGTGCCAGCAGCGTTAGGCCGGGCCCGGGGGAGGCAGATACGCAGTATTTT,CASSVRPGPGEADTQYF
-,TRBV27,-,TRBJ1-4,TGTGCCAGCAGTTACGGGCCCGGACGAGGGGAAAAACTGTTTTTT,CASSYGPGRGEKLFF
-,TRBV5-1,medium-sized,TRBJ2-3,TGCGCCAGCAGCTTGTCCCGGGGGAGCACAGATACGCAGTATTTT,CASSLSRGSTDTQYF
-,TRBV20-1,many,TRBJ1-2,TGCAGTGCTAGAGATGCGGGGAAATTCTATGGCTACACCTTC,CSARDAGKFYGYTF
TRBD2,TRBV28,many,TRBJ2-7,TGTGCCAGCAGTTTAATATCTACGACTAGCGCCCACGAGCAGTACTTC,CASSLISTTSAHEQYF
-,TRBV7-2,many,TRBJ2-2,TGTGCCAGCAGCCCCACTTACGGCACCGGGGAGCTGTTTTTT,CASSPTYGTGELFF
-,TRBV28,many,TRBJ2-5,TGTGCCAGCAGACCGGGGGACCAAGAGACCCAGTACTTC,CASRPGDQETQYF
TRBD2,TRBV7-2,few,TRBJ2-2,TGTGCCAGCATCCAACCGGGACTAGCGGCAACCGGGGAGCTGTTTTTT,CASIQPGLAATGELFF
TRBD2,TRBV7-6,many,TRBJ2-1,TGTGCCAGCAGCCGAAGCGGGAACTCCTACAATGAGCAGTTCTTC,CASSRSGNSYNEQFF
-,TRBV12-3/TRBV12-4,many,TRBJ1-4,TGTGCCAGCAGCATCAGGGGAGAACTGTTTTTT,CASSIRGELFF
-,TRBV30,few,TRBJ1-4,TGTGCCTGGAGTAAAAGGAGATTTGGGAAACTGTTTTTT,CAWSKRRFGKLFF
-,TRBV6-6,many,TRBJ1-4,TGTGCCAGCAGTTACTCCCTGAGAGATGAAAAACTGTTTTTT,CASSYSLRDEKLFF
-,TRBV19,many,TRBJ2-5,TGTGCCAGTAGCGCAAACAGGGATGTTAAGACCCAGTACTTC,CASSANRDVKTQYF
-,TRBV12-3/TRBV12-4,many,TRBJ2-2,TGTGCCAGCAGACCCGGACTACGGAACACCGGGGAGCTGTTTTTT,CASRPGLRNTGELFF
-,TRBV9,many,TRBJ1-3,TGTGCCAGCACCCTGGACAGCGCTGGAAACACCATATATTTT,CASTLDSAGNTIYF
-,TRBV15,many,TRBJ1-3,TGTGCCACCAGCAGAGAGACTCCCCAGGCCCAAAACACCATATATTTT,CATSRETPQAQNTIYF
TRBD2,TRBV6-5,many,TRBJ2-1,TGTGCCAGCAGTTACCCAGGACTAGCGGGAGGGCCAGTCAATGAGCAGTTCTTC,CASSYPGLAGGPVNEQFF
-,TRBV7-9,medium-sized,TRBJ2-3,TGTGCCAGCAGCACACCAGGGGATACGCAGTATTTT,CASSTPGDTQYF
TRBD2,TRBV5-1,many,TRBJ2-1,TGCGCCAGCAGCTTGACTAGCGGGGTCTACAATGAGCAGTTCTTC,CASSLTSGVYNEQFF
-,TRBV28,many,TRBJ2-5,TGTGCCAGCAGTTTAAACCTCGGGCCCGGGGAGACCCAGTACTTC,CASSLNLGPGETQYF
-,TRBV5-1,many,TRBJ1-1,TGCGCCAGCAGCATCGACCAGAACACTGAAGCTTTCTTT,CASSIDQNTEAFF
-,TRBV19,-,TRBJ1-5,TGTGCCAGTAGTATTGGGGTAATGGTTGGGATTAATCAGCCCCAGCATTTT,CASSIGVMVGINQPQHF
TRBD2,TRBV3-1,many,TRBJ2-1,TGTGCCAGCAGCCAAAGACTAGCCAGCAGGTACAATGAGCAGTTCTTC,CASSQRLASRYNEQFF
TRBD1,TRBV5-1,-,TRBJ1-6,TGCGCCAGCAGCTCCGGGACAGGGGGTTCGGATTCACCCCTCCACTTT,CASSSGTGGSDSPLHF
-,TRBV19,many,TRBJ2-4,TGTGCCAGTAACCTTCTGGGGGCGGTCAAAAACATTCAGTACTTC,CASNLLGAVKNIQYF
-,TRBV18,many,TRBJ2-5,TGTGCCAGCTCACTAGGACAAGTTGAGACCCAGTACTTC,CASSLGQVETQYF